Shown below are 15 T cell receptor beta chains from a single sample sequenced in a study of blood T cell repertoires in COVID-19. Measured with immunoSEQ multiplex PCR; TCRdb has only the in-frame clones, and not every one. The sample consists of 70,000 or so clones, 83% of them appearing once. The sample consisted of peripheral blood. The origin of the receptors is a woman in her sixties with acute or convalescent COVID-19.

The V and J genes are TRBV28 and TRBJ1-2; 7 nucleotides align to TRBD1. CDR3 length equals 16 residues. V shed 8 bases, J shed 0 bases, and the junction held 12 bases outside the gene matches. Germline V lookup: CDR1 MDHEN, CDR2 SYDVKM. The CDR3 region has the DNA TGTGCCAGCGATGGGACAGATCAGTTGGCTAACTATGGCTACACCTTC. This encodes CASDGTDQLANYGYTF.

The chain links TRBV6-6 to TRBJ1-5, with 7 positions matching TRBD1. V lost 6 bases, J lost 4 bases, and 6 bases stayed unmatched. The CDR3 spans 14 residues. Germline V lookup: CDR1 MNHNY, CDR2 SVGAGI (reference sequence). CDR3 DNA sequence: TGTGCCAGCAGCTCGGGACAGCCAAATCAGCCCCAGCATTTT. It codes for CASSSGQPNQPQHF.

The rearrangement joins TRBV12-2 to TRBJ2-3; the table names TRBD2, a call not compared with the DNA. TRBV12-2 is shown as a pseudogene. The CDR3 is 18 residues long. This CDR3 is CASRFSVAGGPLADTQYF. In nucleotides, the CDR3 is TGTGCAAGTCGCTTCTCCGTAGCGGGGGGGCCGTTGGCAGATACGCAGTATTTT.

The sample holds one count of this clone. The CDR3 here is CASSPPGTGESKDTQYF. CDR3 bases: TGTGCCAGCTCACCACCGGGGACAGGGGAATCGAAAGATACGCAGTATTTT. The chain joins TRBV18 to TRBJ2-3; 10 nucleotides align to TRBD1. Germline values: CDR1 KGHSH, CDR2 LQKENI. Losses at the gene ends were 0 bases for V and 5 bases for J; bases not matched to a gene: 8. This CDR3 has 17 residues.

This clone came up a few times. This chain connects TRBV9 to TRBJ2-6; possibly TRBD2 for D (5 bases). The length of the CDR3 is 17 residues. With 1 base removed from V and 0 bases from J, the gap between germline ends came to 11 bases. The germline V gene has CDR1 SGDLS and CDR2 YYNGEE. CDR3 in amino acids: CASSVRGLSSGANVLTF. The CDR3, as DNA: TGTGCCAGCAGCGTACGCGGACTTTCCTCTGGGGCCAACGTCCTGACTTTC.

This sequence joins TRBV6-1 and TRBJ2-3; possibly TRBD2 for D (6 bases). This CDR3 has 17 amino acids. Germline CDR1 and CDR2: MNHNS and SASEGT. V lost 2 bases and J 8 bases, leaving 23 bases between the germline ends. The CDR3 protein is CASSEMPGLAGGGTQYF. The CDR3 DNA reads as TGTGCCAGCAGTGAAATGCCGGGACTCGCTGGGGGAGGTACGCAGTATTTT.

V gene TRBV19 combines with J gene TRBJ2-6; possibly TRBD1 for D (5 bases). The V and J ends lost 3 bases and 0 bases respectively, with 9 bases between them. The CDR3 runs 16 residues. From germline, CDR1 is LNHDA and CDR2 SQIVND (reference sequence). CDR3 nucleotides: TGTGCCAGTAGTATCCAAGGGGACTCTGGGGCCAACGTCCTGACTTTC. It encodes CASSIQGDSGANVLTF.

Turning to this clone: Different DNA sequences within this sample yield the same CDR3. The chain combines TRBV21-1 with TRBJ2-3; the DNA was not compared with TRBD2, the D call given in the table. TRBV21-1 is a pseudogene. The CDR3 has 16 amino acids. CDR3 protein: CASSQGLAGSTDTQYF. The CDR3 DNA sequence: TGTGCCAGCAGCCAGGGACTAGCAGGGAGCACAGATACGCAGTATTTT.

This chain joins TRBV25-1 and TRBJ1-1; weak D call: TRBD1 (6 bases). Germline lookup yields CDR1 MGHDK and CDR2 SYGVNS. This CDR3 has 12 residues. V was shortened by 2 bases and J by 11 bases, with 12 bases between the two germline ends. The CDR3 region is CASSEGTGPAFF. The CDR3 coding sequence is TGTGCCAGCAGTGAAGGCACAGGGCCGGCTTTCTTT.

The chain employs TRBV25-1 and TRBJ1-2; D is uncertain. Deletions cut 3 bases from V and 8 bases from J, with 7 bases between. This CDR3 is built from 11 residues. CDR1 and CDR2 (germline): MGHDK, SYGVNS. In DNA, the CDR3 is TGTGCCAGCAGTGATCTCAGGGGCTACACCTTC. It is translated as CASSDLRGYTF.

The gene calls are TRBV6-6 and TRBJ2-7, with 11 bases fitting TRBD1. This CDR3 is 15 amino acids long. Germline trimming cut 5 bases from V and 3 bases from J; bases unmatched to any gene: 6. Germline V gives CDR1 MNHNY, CDR2 SVGAGI (reference sequence). The CDR3 protein is CASSRSGTGGYEQYF. The CDR3 DNA follows: TGTGCCAGCAGTCGATCCGGGACAGGGGGCTACGAGCAGTACTTC.

This clone has only one observation. V gene TRBV3-1 (or the pseudogene TRBV3-2) combines with J gene TRBJ2-3; no reliable D call. Per the germline V gene, CDR1 is LGHDT and CDR2 is YNNKEL (reference sequence). V dropped 1 base and J dropped 1 base, with 6 bases sitting between them. The CDR3 is made up of 14 amino acids. CDR3 sequence reads: CASSQAPGTDTQYF. The CDR3, as DNA: TGTGCCAGCAGCCAAGCTCCTGGCACAGATACGCAGTATTTT.

This chain uses TRBV5-5 with TRBJ2-7; 9 positions match TRBD1. J gave up 6 bases and V 3 bases, and 7 bases lay outside the gene matches. Germline V gene lookup returns CDR1 SGHKS and CDR2 YYEKEE (reference sequence). The CDR3 is 14 amino acids. CDR3 sequence reads: CASSSQGAVSEQYF. CDR3 coding DNA: TGTGCCAGCAGCTCACAGGGGGCGGTGAGCGAGCAGTACTTC.

This sequence joins TRBV6-5 and TRBJ1-1, with a weak D call TRBD1 (5 bases). Germline V lookup: CDR1 MNHEY, CDR2 SVGAGI. The CDR3 has 11 residues. Trimming stripped 6 bases from V and 5 bases from J, with 7 bases between. The CDR3 is CASRGHTEAFF. In DNA form, the CDR3 reads TGTGCCAGCAGAGGACATACTGAAGCTTTCTTT.

The CDR3 spells CASSGGRASSGNTIYF. The DNA for the CDR3 is TGTGCCAGCAGTGGGGGCAGGGCGAGCTCTGGAAACACCATATATTTT. The chain employs TRBV6-1 and TRBJ1-3; TRBD1 is a possible D gene (5 bases). The CDR3 extends over 16 amino acids. Germline CDR1 and CDR2: MNHNS and SASEGT. Between the trimmed V and J ends, which lost 4 bases and 0 bases, there was a span of 13 bases.